One sample yielded the 26 T cell receptor beta chains listed below, sequenced in a study of beta chain features in type 1 diabetes. Investigators reverse transcribed all isolated RNA, so they sequenced expressed TCRB transcripts. Some clones are missing from TCRdb's copy, which holds only in-frame ones; the method was immunoSEQ multiplex PCR. This table has 500,000 to 800,000 clones, roughly 12% appearing once. General observations from the study: Significant though moderate, a shortening of TCRB CDR3s appeared in all four CD4+ subsets of Type 1 diabetes patients.

Their specific antigens are unknown. The sequencing sample was made of naive CD4+ T cells from blood. The origin of the receptors is a man aged 25-45 years with type 1 diabetes.

This chain uses TRBV10-3 with TRBJ2-1; TRBD2 matches at 7 bases. The V gene's germline CDR1 is ENHRY and CDR2 SYGVKD. V trimming: 4 bases; J trimming: 3 bases; junction bases outside the gene matches: 9. The CDR3 consists of 16 residues. CDR3 amino acids: CAISGPDASGYNEQFF. Here the CDR3 DNA reads TGTGCCATCAGTGGGCCAGATGCTAGCGGCTACAATGAGCAGTTCTTC.

This rearrangement joins TRBV5-4 to TRBJ1-2; D may be TRBD1 (6 bases). This CDR3 contains 13 residues. The germline CDR1 and CDR2 sequences are SGHNT and YYREEE (reference sequence). Trimming took off 7 bases at V and 5 bases at J, with 15 bases between the two ends. CDR3 coding DNA: TGTGCCAGCGGACAGACGGGTTGGTATGGCTACACCTTC. Protein product: CASGQTGWYGYTF.

The table lists this clone with a few counts. The V gene is TRBV4-3, the J gene TRBJ2-3; D tentatively fits TRBD1 or TRBD2 (6 bases each). The CDR3 runs to 14 residues. Trimming pared 1 base from V and 4 bases from J, leaving 9 bases between. The germline CDR1 and CDR2 sequences are LGHNA and YSLEER. The CDR3 region is CASSQARGPDTQYF. CDR3 nucleotide sequence: TGCGCCAGCAGCCAAGCCCGGGGGCCAGATACGCAGTATTTT.

This clone was detected only a few times. The genes are TRBV9 and TRBJ2-2; 8 bases align to TRBD1. Germline V gives CDR1 SGDLS, CDR2 YYNGEE. Germline trimming cut 4 bases from V and 2 bases from J; bases unmatched to any gene: 10. This CDR3 region has 17 residues. CDR3 in DNA: TGTGCCAGCAGCTCTACCCCCGGACAGGGCAACACCGGGGAGCTGTTTTTT. This encodes CASSSTPGQGNTGELFF.

The V and J genes are TRBV5-1 and TRBJ2-5; TRBD1 aligns across 7 bases. The better agreement between TRBJ2-7 and the DNA end casts doubt on the J call. CDR1 and CDR2 from the germline V gene are SGHRS and YFSETQ. The CDR3 length is 14 residues. The chain's CDR3 is CASSTGTVTYEQYF. In DNA form, the CDR3 reads TGCGCCAGCAGCACCGGGACAGTAACCTACGAGCAGTACTTC.

The rearrangement joins TRBV10-1 to TRBJ2-7; 8 bases line up with TRBD2. Looked up from germline, CDR1 is WNHNN and CDR2 is SYGVQD (reference sequence). This CDR3 is 13 amino acids long. V lost 8 bases to trimming and J lost 2 bases; unmatched junction nucleotides: 5. The CDR3 here is CASSPGGTYEQYF. The CDR3 bases are TGCGCCAGCTCCCCGGGGGGGACCTACGAGCAGTACTTC.

This CDR3 reads CASSLEQSSNYGYTF. The DNA for the CDR3 is TGCGCCAGCAGCCTAGAACAGAGTTCTAACTATGGCTACACCTTC. This rearrangement joins TRBV4-3 to TRBJ1-2; no clear D. Trimming pared 4 bases from V and 0 bases from J, leaving 12 bases between. Germline V lookup: CDR1 LGHNA, CDR2 YSLEER. The CDR3 consists of 15 residues.

The CDR3 sequence is CASGMEAGYQETQYF. CDR3 sequence (DNA): TGTGCCAGCGGGATGGAGGCGGGCTACCAAGAGACCCAGTACTTC. This rearrangement joins TRBV6-1 to TRBJ2-5; D perhaps matches TRBD2 (5 bases). Germline lookup yields CDR1 MNHNS and CDR2 SASEGT. The length of the CDR3 is 15 residues. Trimming stripped 8 bases from V and 0 bases from J, with 16 bases between.

The chain links TRBV2 to TRBJ2-3; TRBD2 might be the D (5 bases). The germline CDR1 and CDR2 sequences are SNHLY and FYNNEI. V lost 1 base to trimming and J lost 6 bases, with 11 bases between them. CDR3 length: 14 residues. CDR3 nucleotide sequence: TGTGCCAGCAGTGAAGGAGGGCGGAGGGATACGCAGTATTTT. Protein: CASSEGGRRDTQYF.

This clone was found a few times. The CDR3 is CATSRDLGVNTGELFF. In nucleotides, the CDR3 is TGTGCCACCAGCAGAGATCTCGGGGTTAACACCGGGGAGCTGTTTTTT. This chain joins TRBV15 and TRBJ2-2; D possibly corresponds to TRBD2 (5 bases). The V gene lost 0 bases and the J gene lost 2 bases, with 10 bases spanning the gap. Germline CDR1 LNHNV, CDR2 YYDKDF (reference sequence). This CDR3 is built from 16 residues.

This clone was found a few times. The chain recombines TRBV27 with TRBJ2-3, with TRBD2 matching 10 bases. The trim removed 4 bases at V and 6 bases at J, leaving 4 bases unmatched. CDR1 MNHEY and CDR2 SMNVEV come from the germline V gene (reference sequence). The CDR3 runs 14 residues. The CDR3 sequence is CASSWSAGGDTQYF. DNA for the CDR3: TGTGCCAGCAGTTGGTCAGCGGGGGGGGATACGCAGTATTTT.

The chain employs TRBV18 and TRBJ1-5; D unclear. This CDR3 contains 17 residues. The germline CDR1 and CDR2 sequences are KGHSH and LQKENI. Trimming pared 6 bases from V and 0 bases from J, leaving 18 bases between. CDR3 protein: CASSVTLEEISNQPQHF. In DNA, the CDR3 is TGTGCCAGCTCGGTCACCCTAGAGGAAATTAGCAATCAGCCCCAGCATTTT.

The chain joins TRBV15 to TRBJ2-7; 8 nucleotides align to TRBD2. The length of the CDR3 is 16 residues. After removal of 0 bases from V and 4 bases from J, the junction contained 8 bases not matched to a gene. Germline V gives CDR1 LNHNV, CDR2 YYDKDF (reference sequence). The CDR3: CATSRDLSSGAYEQYF. The DNA of the CDR3 is TGTGCCACCAGCAGAGATCTGAGTAGCGGGGCATACGAGCAGTACTTC.

The sample holds one count of this clone. The chain recombines TRBV9 with TRBJ2-4, with 8 bases identical to TRBD2. V dropped 0 bases and J dropped 0; count of bases not matched to a gene: 11. The CDR3 runs 19 residues. CDR1 SGDLS and CDR2 YYNGEE come from the germline V gene. CDR3 sequence reads: CASSVGWDIAGLAKNIQYF. CDR3 nucleotides: TGTGCCAGCAGCGTAGGATGGGACATAGCGGGGCTAGCCAAAAACATTCAGTACTTC. Together with reference TRBV9 and TRBJ2-4, the CDR3 gives the full variable domain: DSGVTQTPKHLITATGQRVTLRCSPRSGDLSVYWYQQSLDQGLQFLIQYYNGEERAKGNILERFSAQQFPDLHSELNLSSLELGDSALYFCASSVGWDIAGLAKNIQYFGAGTRLSVL.

In its sample, this clone was seen a few times. The chain has TRBV5-6 and TRBJ1-1; no firm D call. Germline V lookup: CDR1 SGHDT, CDR2 YYEEEE. The V end was cut by 4 bases, the J end by 2 bases, with 3 bases between. The length of the CDR3 is 11 residues. The CDR3 DNA sequence: TGTGCCAGCAGCACTAACACTGAAGCTTTCTTT. Translation: CASSTNTEAFF.

The genes are TRBV29-1 and TRBJ1-4; 8 bases align to TRBD1. The V gene end was trimmed by 4 bases and the J gene end by 3 bases; junction bases not matched to a gene: 7. The length of the CDR3 is 15 residues. Germline V gives CDR1 SQVTM, CDR2 ANQGSEA. CDR3 sequence: CSVVWRDRSNEKLFF. CDR3 nucleotide sequence: TGCAGCGTTGTATGGAGGGACAGGTCTAATGAAAAACTGTTTTTT. Supplemented by reference TRBV29-1 and TRBJ1-4, the full variable domain reads SAVISQKPSRDICQRGTSLTIQCQVDSQVTMMFWYRQQPGQSLTLIATANQGSEATYESGFVIDKFPISRPNLTFSTLTVSNMSPEDSSIYLCSVVWRDRSNEKLFFGSGTQLSVL.

The chain has TRBV7-9 and TRBJ2-5; perhaps TRBD1 as D (5 bases). The germline V gene encodes CDR1 SEHNR and CDR2 FQNEAQ (reference sequence). This CDR3 spans 16 amino acids. Trimming took 1 base from V and 2 from J, leaving 14 bases between them. The CDR3 region has the DNA TGTGCCAGCAGCTTAGGGGAATCGACAGTTCAAGAGACCCAGTACTTC. Translating it yields CASSLGESTVQETQYF.

The chain is built from TRBV9 and TRBJ1-2; 8 bases match TRBD1. CDR3 length: 21 amino acids. The germline V gene has CDR1 SGDLS and CDR2 YYNGEE. Trimming took 4 bases from V and 3 from J; bases not matched to a gene: 26. This chain's CDR3 is CASSSASVPSPGGRSDYGYTF. CDR3 nucleotide sequence: TGTGCCAGCAGCAGCGCCTCAGTTCCTTCTCCAGGGGGCAGGAGTGACTATGGCTACACCTTC.

This clone was picked up a small number of times. The J gene is TRBJ1-5, the V gene TRBV19, with D possibly matching TRBD1 (5 bases). Trimming shortened V by 5 bases and J by 4 bases, and 18 bases separated the two germline ends. CDR3 length: 16 residues. The germline V gene has CDR1 LNHDA and CDR2 SQIVND (reference sequence). In DNA form, the CDR3 reads TGTGCCAGTAGTCGGACACGCCAGGGTCTAAATCAGCCCCAGCATTTT. Residues: CASSRTRQGLNQPQHF.

This clone turned up a few times. This rearrangement joins TRBV7-9 to TRBJ1-6; the D gene is possibly TRBD1 (6 bases). CDR1 is SEHNR and CDR2 is FQNEAQ in the germline V gene (reference sequence). CDR3 length equals 13 residues. Deletions cut 5 bases from V and 6 bases from J, with 8 bases between. CDR3 in DNA: TGTGCCAGCAGCACAGGGATTAATTCACCCCTCCACTTT. Amino acid sequence: CASSTGINSPLHF. The full variable domain, completed using reference TRBV7-9 and TRBJ1-6, is DTGVSQNPRHKITKRGQNVTFRCDPISEHNRLYWYRQTLGQGPEFLTYFQNEAQLEKSRLLSDRFSAERPKGSFSTLEIQRTEQGDSAMYLCASSTGINSPLHFGNGTRLTVT.

J is TRBJ1-2 and V is TRBV18; D is uncertain. There are 15 residues in the CDR3. Germline-derived CDR1 and CDR2 are KGHSH and LQKENI. V lost 0 bases to trimming and J lost 4 bases, with 12 bases between them. The CDR3 is CASSPPYAGTYGYTF. CDR3 sequence (DNA): TGTGCCAGCTCACCACCCTACGCAGGAACCTATGGCTACACCTTC.

The rearrangement uses TRBV13 and TRBJ2-3; D not certain. Germline lookup yields CDR1 PRHDT and CDR2 FYEKMQ (reference sequence). This CDR3 is built from 13 residues. The V and J ends lost 3 bases and 0 bases respectively, with 4 bases between them. CDR3 region: CASSFMSTDTQYF. CDR3 sequence (DNA): TGTGCCAGCAGCTTTATGAGCACAGATACGCAGTATTTT.

This rearrangement joins TRBV7-9 to TRBJ1-6; maybe TRBD1 (5 bases). The V end lost 0 bases, the J end lost 14 bases, and 11 bases lay between the germline ends. In germline, CDR1 is SEHNR, CDR2 FQNEAQ (reference sequence). The CDR3 contains 13 residues. CDR3 nucleotides: TGTGCCAGCAGCTTAGCGAATGGGGGTTCCCTCCACTTT. Protein product: CASSLANGGSLHF.

This clone has a handful of counts. The rearrangement uses TRBV14 and TRBJ2-5; possibly TRBD1 for D (6 bases). V was trimmed by 1 base and J by 5 bases, leaving 14 bases between them. Per the germline V gene, CDR1 is SGHDN and CDR2 is FVKESK. The CDR3 has 15 amino acids. CDR3 in amino acids: CASSQGNRDGETQYF. DNA for the CDR3: TGTGCCAGCAGCCAAGGAAACAGGGATGGGGAGACCCAGTACTTC.

This clone has only a few counts. The rearrangement uses TRBV7-8 and TRBJ2-7, with D perhaps TRBD1 or TRBD2 (5 bases each). CDR3 size: 16 residues. V lost 6 bases and J lost 4, with 22 bases in between. The germline V gene encodes CDR1 SGHVS and CDR2 FQNEAQ. The CDR3 loop is CASSLETGPALYEQYF. The CDR3, as DNA: TGTGCCAGCAGTCTCGAAACGGGGCCGGCCCTTTACGAGCAGTACTTC. Variable domain in full (rest from reference TRBV7-8 and TRBJ2-7): GAGVSQSPRYKVAKRGQDVALRCDPISGHVSLFWYQQALGQGPEFLTYFQNEAQLDKSGLPSDRFFAERPEGSVSTLKIQRTQQEDSAVYLCASSLETGPALYEQYFGPGTRLTVT.

This clone showed up just a few times. The J gene is TRBJ1-6, the V gene TRBV18; D is ambiguous. Germline V lookup: CDR1 KGHSH, CDR2 LQKENI. The V and J ends lost 2 bases and 0 bases respectively, with 5 bases between them. The CDR3 contains 15 residues. CDR3 region: CASSPSSSYNSPLHF. DNA for the CDR3: TGTGCCAGCTCACCATCGAGCTCCTATAATTCACCCCTCCACTTT.